This T cell receptor (beta chain) was obtained from a study of patients and donors after allogeneic stem cell transplantation. From the RT-PCR reads, TCRdb called clonotypes with MiXCR, one entry per CDR3 protein. The data hold some 92,000 distinct CDR3 sequences, with about 44% observed a single time. The CDR3 is 13 amino acids. The V and J ends lost 6 bases and 2 bases respectively, with 10 bases between them. From germline, CDR1 is SGDLS and CDR2 YYNGEE. This receptor was identified in a human donor who was either an allogeneic HSCT recipient or a stem cell or donor lymphocyte infusion donor (not recorded which). It is not recorded whose cells these are; they may come from a transplant donor. The source material was blood, either unsorted or a sorted T cell fraction (not recorded which). The V gene is TRBV9, the J gene TRBJ2-3; no clear D gene. The DNA of the CDR3 is TGTGCCAGCAAAGGAGCAAACACAGATACGCAGTATTTT. Amino acid sequence: CASKGANTDTQYF.